Here is one TCR beta chain with its context. Its cognate antigen is unknown. Method: immunoSEQ multiplex PCR; TCRdb's copy keeps in-frame clones and lacks some. The sample includes roughly 56,000 clones, 70% to 85% of them seen just once. The CDR3 is 13 residues long. V lost 2 bases, J lost 9 bases, and 13 bases lay in between. The germline V gene encodes CDR1 SGHRS and CDR2 YFSETQ. As for time point: week 47, end of study. The vaccine gave 300 ug of a 20-mer mutant IDH1 peptide subcutaneously per dose. This entry is derived from a study of a mutant IDH1 vaccine in newly diagnosed glioma. The chain has TRBV5-1 and TRBJ2-3, with D tentatively TRBD1 or TRBD2 (6 bases each). The sample in question was PBMCs, obtained from a glioma patient whose treatment included an IDH1 peptide vaccine. The TCR sequence derives from a woman in her thirties or forties with glioma. Some clones in this sample may be carry-over from other donors' samples. This CDR3 reads CASSFSGGQTQYF. CDR3 sequence (DNA): TGCGCCAGCAGCTTCTCTGGGGGGCAGACGCAGTATTTT.